These 28 T cell receptor beta chains came from one sample sequenced in a study of cytomegalovirus exposure and HLA in healthy donors. PCR employed 60 Vbeta and 13 Jbeta primers. Generated by immunoSEQ multiplex PCR, the TCRdb table keeps only in-frame clones and is missing some. The table shows 60,000 or so clones, with roughly 75% occurring only once. Sequences were obtained from PBMCs. The receptors originated from a middle-aged woman in good health and CMV-seropositive.

V is TRBV5-6 and J is TRBJ1-5; D gene uncertain. The ends were cut back, 2 bases at V and 0 bases at J, with 9 bases in the middle. CDR3 size: 15 residues. From germline, CDR1 is SGHDT and CDR2 YYEEEE. The CDR3 coding sequence is TGTGCCAGCAGCTTTGGTAGCCATAGCAATCAGCCCCAGCATTTT. Its translation: CASSFGSHSNQPQHF.

The rearrangement uses TRBV5-1 and TRBJ2-1; D perhaps matches TRBD1 (5 bases). The CDR3 runs 13 residues. Trimming took 1 base from V and 4 from J, leaving 6 bases between them. CDR1 is SGHRS and CDR2 is YFSETQ in the germline V gene. CDR3 nucleotide sequence: TGCGCCAGCAGCTTGACAGGTTACAATGAGCAGTTCTTC. Its translation: CASSLTGYNEQFF.

The chain carries TRBV19 and TRBJ1-2; D gene uncertain. This CDR3 has 15 residues. Germline V gives CDR1 LNHDA, CDR2 SQIVND (reference sequence). Trimming took off 4 bases at V and 2 bases at J, with 14 bases between the two ends. CDR3 in amino acids: CASSTTPGGNYGYTF. The CDR3 coding sequence is TGTGCCAGTAGTACCACCCCCGGAGGGAACTATGGCTACACCTTC.

The chain is built from TRBV5-1 and TRBJ2-7, with 7 bases fitting TRBD1. CDR3 length: 15 amino acids. Trimming cost V 3 bases and J 2 bases; bases outside gene matches: 8. Looked up from germline, CDR1 is SGHRS and CDR2 is YFSETQ. The CDR3 is CASSYAVGGTYEQYF. The CDR3 DNA reads as TGCGCCAGCAGCTATGCGGTAGGGGGCACCTACGAGCAGTACTTC.

The V call is TRBV5-1, the J call TRBJ2-5; TRBD2 aligns across 9 bases. J gave up 2 bases and V 0 bases, and 5 bases lay outside the gene matches. The CDR3 is 16 residues long. The V gene's germline CDR1 is SGHRS and CDR2 YFSETQ. The CDR3, as DNA: TGCGCCAGCAGCTTGGATGGCGGGGGGGATCAAGAGACCCAGTACTTC. Translated: CASSLDGGGDQETQYF.

The V gene is TRBV7-9, the J gene TRBJ2-3, with 7 bases identical to TRBD1. V trimming: 5 bases; J trimming: 4 bases; junction bases outside the gene matches: 3. This CDR3 comprises 13 residues. Germline V CDR1 and CDR2: SEHNR, FQNEAQ (reference sequence). The CDR3 protein is CASSLGTADTQYF. DNA for the CDR3: TGTGCCAGCAGCCTAGGGACAGCAGATACGCAGTATTTT.

This clone was recorded only once. The gene calls are TRBV19 and TRBJ1-1, with no clear D. This CDR3 comprises 12 residues. Germline values: CDR1 LNHDA, CDR2 SQIVND (reference sequence). Trimming pared 0 bases from V and 10 bases from J, leaving 9 bases between. The CDR3 loop is CASSIDVRGAFF. CDR3 DNA sequence: TGTGCCAGTAGTATAGACGTCCGGGGAGCTTTCTTT.

This clone was seen once. The V gene is TRBV13, the J gene TRBJ1-2; 7 nucleotides agree with TRBD1. J gave up 7 bases and V 5 bases, and 7 bases lay outside the gene matches. Germline lookup yields CDR1 PRHDT and CDR2 FYEKMQ (reference sequence). The CDR3 covers 13 residues. CDR3 sequence: CASSREGALGYTF. CDR3 DNA sequence: TGTGCCAGCAGCCGGGAGGGGGCACTTGGCTACACCTTC.

This chain connects TRBV7-9 to TRBJ1-5; 7 bases are a match to TRBD1. Trimming removed 5 bases from V and 4 bases from J; junction bases left unmatched: 8. Germline assignment: CDR1 SEHNR and CDR2 FQNEAQ (reference sequence). CDR3 length: 15 residues. This CDR3 is CASSPEDRANQPQHF. The CDR3 DNA is TGTGCCAGCAGCCCCGAAGACAGGGCAAATCAGCCCCAGCATTTT.

A few counts support this clone. The chain uses TRBV18 and TRBJ2-1; D unresolved. CDR3 size: 12 residues. Looked up from germline, CDR1 is KGHSH and CDR2 is LQKENI. The ends were cut back, 4 bases at V and 7 bases at J, with 8 bases in the middle. The CDR3 DNA reads TGTGCCAGCTCACTAACAGTAAATGAGCAGTTCTTC. Its protein is CASSLTVNEQFF.

V and J are TRBV21-1 and TRBJ1-1; TRBD1, as called in the table, went unchecked against the DNA. TRBV21-1 is flagged as a pseudogene. The CDR3 loop spans 16 amino acids. CDR3 in DNA: TGTGCCATCCCGGGACAGGGCTCCCTTGGCGGCACTGAAGCTTTCTTT. Its translation is CAIPGQGSLGGTEAFF.

The CDR3 coding sequence is TGTGCCATCAATTCGGACAGGGGATACAATGAGCAGTTCTTC. Translated, it gives CAINSDRGYNEQFF. The rearrangement links TRBV10-3 to TRBJ2-1; 9 bases are a match to TRBD1. Germline V CDR1 and CDR2: ENHRY, SYGVKD. Trimming at V came to 7 bases and at J to 4 bases, leaving 5 bases not matched to a gene. This CDR3 is 14 amino acids long.

The chain is built from TRBV18 and TRBJ1-1; D remains ambiguous. The V gene's germline CDR1 is KGHSH and CDR2 LQKENI. This CDR3 comprises 14 residues. V lost 0 bases, J lost 1 base, and 6 bases lay in between. The CDR3 is CASSPPKRNTEAFF. CDR3 bases: TGTGCCAGCTCACCACCTAAGCGGAACACTGAAGCTTTCTTT.

The rearrangement joins TRBV21-1 to TRBJ1-5; the D call of TRBD1 is as the table states it, not checked on the DNA. TRBV21-1 corresponds to a pseudogene. The CDR3 has 16 residues. The CDR3: CASSKEPGCGNQPQHF. The CDR3 DNA sequence: TGTGCCAGCAGCAAGGAGCCAGGGTGCGGCAATCAGCCCCAGCATTTT.

This sequence joins TRBV13 and TRBJ1-1; weak D call: TRBD1 (6 bases). Per germline, CDR1 PRHDT and CDR2 FYEKMQ (reference sequence). V lost 7 bases, J lost 5 bases, and 23 bases lay in between. The length of the CDR3 is 16 residues. The CDR3 bases are TGTGCCAGCACCCTAGGTGGGGGCCGCCGGGGTACTGAAGCTTTCTTT. Its protein product is CASTLGGGRRGTEAFF. Full variable domain (outside the CDR3, taken from reference TRBV13 and TRBJ1-1): AAGVIQSPRHLIKEKRETATLKCYPIPRHDTVYWYQQGPGQDPQFLISFYEKMQSDKGSIPDRFSAQQFSDYHSELNMSSLELGDSALYFCASTLGGGRRGTEAFFGQGTRLTVV.

The V gene is TRBV2, the J gene TRBJ1-1, with D maybe TRBD1 (6 bases). CDR1 is SNHLY, CDR2 FYNNEI, per germline. The V end was cut by 4 bases, the J end by 6 bases, with 15 bases between. The CDR3 consists of 14 residues. In DNA form, the CDR3 reads TGTGCCAGCAGTGGGACAGCCGAGAGGGCTGAAGCTTTCTTT. Translation: CASSGTAERAEAFF.

V gene TRBV7-9 combines with J gene TRBJ1-1, with D uncertain. The V and J ends lost 0 bases and 3 bases respectively, with 14 bases between them. Germline lookup yields CDR1 SEHNR and CDR2 FQNEAQ (reference sequence). This CDR3 is 16 amino acids long. The CDR3 is CASSLAGKGPHTEAFF. CDR3 in DNA: TGTGCCAGCAGCTTAGCCGGGAAAGGGCCCCACACTGAAGCTTTCTTT.

The chain joins TRBV5-6 to TRBJ2-7; 12 bases fit TRBD1. The CDR3 is 16 residues long. The ends lost 3 bases at V and 6 bases at J; junction bases unmatched: 10. From germline, CDR1 is SGHDT and CDR2 YYEEEE. CDR3 protein: CASSSLRGQGAFEQYF. DNA for the CDR3: TGTGCCAGCAGCTCCCTCCGGGGACAGGGGGCTTTCGAGCAGTACTTC.

The chain is built from TRBV5-1 and TRBJ1-2; D is perhaps TRBD1 (6 bases). This CDR3 is 15 amino acids long. The V and J ends lost 4 bases and 8 bases respectively, with 21 bases between them. Germline-derived CDR1 and CDR2 are SGHRS and YFSETQ. In DNA, the CDR3 is TGCGCCAGCAGCCCGGGGACAAGCCTTCTACTAGGCTACACCTTC. This gives the protein CASSPGTSLLLGYTF.

This clone was observed a handful of times. This chain links TRBV5-1 with TRBJ2-2, with D possibly being TRBD1 (6 bases). V was trimmed by 2 bases and J by 4 bases, leaving 21 bases between them. Germline V gene sequence: CDR1 SGHRS, CDR2 YFSETQ. The CDR3 contains 18 residues. DNA for the CDR3: TGCGCCAGCAGCTTATACCCCTTTACGGACAGATCCACCGGGGAGCTGTTTTTT. It encodes CASSLYPFTDRSTGELFF.

J is TRBJ2-7 and V is TRBV7-6; 7 positions agree with TRBD1. With V trimmed by 3 bases and J by 2 bases, 13 bases remained unmatched. Germline V gene lookup returns CDR1 SGHVS and CDR2 FNYEAQ. This CDR3 has 17 residues. CDR3 nucleotide sequence: TGTGCCAGCAGCTTTGGCGGCGAGGGACAGCCCCCCTACGAGCAGTACTTC. As protein: CASSFGGEGQPPYEQYF.

V is TRBV30 and J is TRBJ1-1; 9 nucleotides line up with TRBD1. V was clipped by 1 base and J by 5 bases; unmatched bases: 2. CDR3 length: 13 amino acids. Per germline, CDR1 GTSNPN and CDR2 SVGIG (reference sequence). CDR3 nucleotide sequence: TGTGCCTGGAGTGGGACAGGGGTGACTGAAGCTTTCTTT. Amino acids: CAWSGTGVTEAFF.

This clone came up a few times. J is TRBJ2-1 and V is TRBV5-1, with a tentative D call TRBD2 (6 bases). Germline CDR1 is SGHRS and CDR2 is YFSETQ. This CDR3 has 16 amino acids. Trimming removed 4 bases at V and 10 bases at J, with 24 bases between. The CDR3 nucleotides are TGCGCCAGCAGCCCGGGGGTAGGGCAAGGGCGTTTAGAGCAGTTCTTC. Protein sequence: CASSPGVGQGRLEQFF.

The V call is TRBV7-2, the J call TRBJ2-5, with a tentative D call TRBD1 (5 bases). The assigned J gene may be wrong: the sequence end matches TRBJ2-7 better. In germline, CDR1 is SGHTA, CDR2 FQGNSA. This CDR3 has 13 residues. In DNA form, the CDR3 reads TGTGCCAGCAGCTTAAGGGCAGGGAACGAGCAGTACTTC. Translating it yields CASSLRAGNEQYF.

The chain employs TRBV5-1 and TRBJ1-5; D is possibly TRBD1 (6 bases). V was trimmed by 4 bases and J by 6 bases, leaving 17 bases between them. The CDR3 runs 15 residues. Germline V gene sequence: CDR1 SGHRS, CDR2 YFSETQ. CDR3 sequence (DNA): TGCGCCAGCAGCCCCCAGGCAGGGGTCAGTCAGCCCCAGCATTTT. Protein: CASSPQAGVSQPQHF.

The CDR3: CATSRDLLSYGYTF. CDR3 in DNA: TGTGCCACCAGCAGAGATTTACTTTCCTATGGCTACACCTTC. The rearrangement uses TRBV15 and TRBJ1-2; D remains ambiguous. Trimming took off 0 bases at V and 4 bases at J, with 9 bases between the two ends. CDR3 length: 14 residues. Germline V lookup: CDR1 LNHNV, CDR2 YYDKDF (reference sequence).

The CDR3 nucleotides read TGCGCCAGCAGTGAGTCTGGGACAGGACGCTACGAGCAGTACTTC. It is translated as CASSESGTGRYEQYF. The chain recombines TRBV10-1 with TRBJ2-7; TRBD1 matches at 8 bases. Per germline, CDR1 WNHNN and CDR2 SYGVQD (reference sequence). The ends lost 0 bases at V and 3 bases at J; junction bases unmatched: 4. The CDR3 has 15 amino acids.

The J gene is TRBJ2-1, the V gene TRBV7-7; tentative D call: TRBD2 (6 bases). From germline, CDR1 is SSHAT and CDR2 FNYEAQ (reference sequence). This CDR3 region has 15 residues. The V and J ends lost 8 bases and 3 bases respectively, with 17 bases between them. This CDR3 is CASGGRGVYYNEQFF. Written as DNA, the CDR3 is TGTGCCAGCGGAGGGCGCGGCGTTTACTACAATGAGCAGTTCTTC.